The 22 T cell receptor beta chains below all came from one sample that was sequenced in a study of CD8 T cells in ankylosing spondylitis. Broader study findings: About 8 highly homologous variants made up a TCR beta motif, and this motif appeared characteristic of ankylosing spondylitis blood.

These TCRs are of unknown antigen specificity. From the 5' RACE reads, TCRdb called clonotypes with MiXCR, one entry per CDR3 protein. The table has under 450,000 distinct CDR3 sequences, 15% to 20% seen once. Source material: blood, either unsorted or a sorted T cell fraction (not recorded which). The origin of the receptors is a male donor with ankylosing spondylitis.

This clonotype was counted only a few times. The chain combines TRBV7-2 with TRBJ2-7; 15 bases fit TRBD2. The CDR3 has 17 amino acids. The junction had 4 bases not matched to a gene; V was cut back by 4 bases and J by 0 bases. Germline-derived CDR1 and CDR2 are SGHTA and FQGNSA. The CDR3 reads CASSSRTSGGASYEQYF. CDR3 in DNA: TGTGCCAGCAGCTCTAGGACTAGCGGGGGGGCCTCCTACGAGCAGTACTTC.

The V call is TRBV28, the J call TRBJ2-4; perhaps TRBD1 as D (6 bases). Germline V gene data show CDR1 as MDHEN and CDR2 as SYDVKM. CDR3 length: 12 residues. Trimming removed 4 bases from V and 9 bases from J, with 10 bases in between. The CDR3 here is CASSSGTRIQYF. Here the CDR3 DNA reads TGTGCCAGCAGTTCCGGGACACGCATTCAGTACTTC.

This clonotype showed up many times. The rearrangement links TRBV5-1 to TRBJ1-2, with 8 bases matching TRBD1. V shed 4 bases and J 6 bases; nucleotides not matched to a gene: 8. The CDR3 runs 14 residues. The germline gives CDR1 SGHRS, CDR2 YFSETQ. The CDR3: CASSAGQGRDGYTF. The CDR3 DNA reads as TGCGCCAGCAGCGCCGGACAGGGTAGGGATGGCTACACCTTC. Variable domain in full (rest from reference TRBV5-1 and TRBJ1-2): KAGVTQTPRYLIKTRGQQVTLSCSPISGHRSVSWYQQTPGQGLQFLFEYFSETQRNKGNFPGRFSGRQFSNSRSEMNVSTLELGDSALYLCASSAGQGRDGYTFGSGTRLTVV.

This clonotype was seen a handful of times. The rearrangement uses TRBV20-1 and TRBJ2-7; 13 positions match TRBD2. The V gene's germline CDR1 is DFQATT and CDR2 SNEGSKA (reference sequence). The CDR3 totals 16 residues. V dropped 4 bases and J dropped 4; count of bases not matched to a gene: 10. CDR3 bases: TGCAGTGCTACCACTAGCGGGAGGGCCAGTCGGTACGAGCAGTACTTC. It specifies CSATTSGRASRYEQYF.

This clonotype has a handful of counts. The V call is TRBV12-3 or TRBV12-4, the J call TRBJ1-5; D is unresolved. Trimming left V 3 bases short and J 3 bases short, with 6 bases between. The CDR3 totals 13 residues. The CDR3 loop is CASSFWDNQPQHF. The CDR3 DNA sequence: TGTGCCAGCAGTTTTTGGGACAATCAGCCCCAGCATTTT.

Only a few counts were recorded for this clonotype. The CDR3 region is CASSAWGDYEQYF. The CDR3, as DNA: TGTGCCAGCTCGGCCTGGGGGGACTACGAGCAGTACTTC. The chain uses TRBV18 and TRBJ2-7; tentative D call: TRBD2 (6 bases). This CDR3 is built from 13 residues. V shed 6 bases and J shed 3 bases, with 12 bases lying between them. Germline-derived CDR1 and CDR2 are KGHSH and LQKENI.

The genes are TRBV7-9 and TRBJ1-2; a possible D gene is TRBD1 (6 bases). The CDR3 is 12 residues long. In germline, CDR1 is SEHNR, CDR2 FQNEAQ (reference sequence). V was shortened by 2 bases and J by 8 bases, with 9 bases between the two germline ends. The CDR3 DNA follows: TGTGCCAGCAGCTTAACAGGGAGCGGCTACACCTTC. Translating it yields CASSLTGSGYTF.

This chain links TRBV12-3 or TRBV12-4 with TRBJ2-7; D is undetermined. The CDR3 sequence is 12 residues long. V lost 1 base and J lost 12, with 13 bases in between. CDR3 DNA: TGTGCCAGCAGTTTAGGAGGTTTGAAGGGGTACTTC. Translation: CASSLGGLKGYF.

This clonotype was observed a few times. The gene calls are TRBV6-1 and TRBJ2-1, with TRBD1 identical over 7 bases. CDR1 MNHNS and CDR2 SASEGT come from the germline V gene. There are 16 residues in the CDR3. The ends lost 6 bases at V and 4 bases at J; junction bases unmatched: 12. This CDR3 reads CASSRMPPTGYNEQFF. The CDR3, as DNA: TGTGCCAGCAGCCGAATGCCCCCGACAGGGTACAATGAGCAGTTCTTC.

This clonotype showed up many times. CDR3 region: CASSEGGGSTDTQYF. The CDR3 bases are TGTGCCAGCAGTGAAGGGGGTGGTAGCACAGATACGCAGTATTTT. J is TRBJ2-3 and V is TRBV2; D call uncertain. Trimming stripped 1 base from V and 0 bases from J, with 8 bases between. Germline V gives CDR1 SNHLY, CDR2 FYNNEI. The CDR3 is 15 amino acids.

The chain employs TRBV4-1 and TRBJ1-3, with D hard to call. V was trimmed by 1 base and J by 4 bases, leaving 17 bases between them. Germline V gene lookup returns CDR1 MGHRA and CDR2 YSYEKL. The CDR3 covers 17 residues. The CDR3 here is CASSQGSLTLSGNTIYF. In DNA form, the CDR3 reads TGCGCCAGCAGCCAAGGTAGCCTTACGCTCTCGGGAAACACCATATATTTT.

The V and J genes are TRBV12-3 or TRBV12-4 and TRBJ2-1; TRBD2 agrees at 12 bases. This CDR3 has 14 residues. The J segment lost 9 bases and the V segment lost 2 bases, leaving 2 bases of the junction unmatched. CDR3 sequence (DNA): TGTGCCAGCAGTTTAAGACTAGCGGGAGCTGAGCAGTTCTTC. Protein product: CASSLRLAGAEQFF.

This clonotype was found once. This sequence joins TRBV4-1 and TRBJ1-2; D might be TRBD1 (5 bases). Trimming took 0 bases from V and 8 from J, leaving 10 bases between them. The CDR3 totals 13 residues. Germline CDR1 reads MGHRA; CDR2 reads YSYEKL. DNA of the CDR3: TGCGCCAGCAGCCAAGATCTGGGGGACGGCTACACCTTC. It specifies CASSQDLGDGYTF.

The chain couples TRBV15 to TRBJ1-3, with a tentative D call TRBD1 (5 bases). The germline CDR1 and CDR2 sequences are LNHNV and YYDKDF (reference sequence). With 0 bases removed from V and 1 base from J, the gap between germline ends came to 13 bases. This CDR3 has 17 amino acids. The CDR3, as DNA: TGTGCCACCAGCAGAGATTTCGCCAGGGAGTCTGGAAACACCATATATTTT. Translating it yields CATSRDFARESGNTIYF.

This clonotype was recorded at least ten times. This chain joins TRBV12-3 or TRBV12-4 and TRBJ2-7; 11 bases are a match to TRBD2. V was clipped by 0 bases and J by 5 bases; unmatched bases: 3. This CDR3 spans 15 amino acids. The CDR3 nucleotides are TGTGCCAGCAGTTTAGCCACTAGCGGGGGTAACGAGCAGTACTTC. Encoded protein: CASSLATSGGNEQYF.

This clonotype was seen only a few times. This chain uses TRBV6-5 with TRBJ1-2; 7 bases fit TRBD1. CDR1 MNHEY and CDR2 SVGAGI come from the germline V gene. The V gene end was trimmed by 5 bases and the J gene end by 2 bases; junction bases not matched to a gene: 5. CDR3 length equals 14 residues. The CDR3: CASSNGTVNYGYTF. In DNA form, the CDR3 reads TGTGCCAGCAGTAACGGGACAGTGAACTATGGCTACACCTTC.

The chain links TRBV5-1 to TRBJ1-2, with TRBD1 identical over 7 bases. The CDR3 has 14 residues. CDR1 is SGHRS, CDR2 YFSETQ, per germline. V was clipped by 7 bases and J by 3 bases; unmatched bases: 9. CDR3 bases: TGCGCCAGCCAGACAGGGATTGGCGACTATGGCTACACCTTC. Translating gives CASQTGIGDYGYTF.

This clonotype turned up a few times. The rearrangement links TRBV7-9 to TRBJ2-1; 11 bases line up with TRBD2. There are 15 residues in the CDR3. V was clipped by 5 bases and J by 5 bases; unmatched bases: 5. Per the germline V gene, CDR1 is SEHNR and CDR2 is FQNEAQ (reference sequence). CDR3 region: CASSQTSGTDNEQFF. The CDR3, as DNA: TGTGCCAGCAGCCAGACTAGCGGGACAGACAATGAGCAGTTCTTC.

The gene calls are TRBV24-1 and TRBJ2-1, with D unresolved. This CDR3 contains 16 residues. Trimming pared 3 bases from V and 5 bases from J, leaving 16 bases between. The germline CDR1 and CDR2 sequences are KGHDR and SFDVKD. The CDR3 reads CATSDIEGLGDNEQFF. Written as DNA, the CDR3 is TGTGCCACCAGTGATATCGAAGGGCTAGGAGACAATGAGCAGTTCTTC.

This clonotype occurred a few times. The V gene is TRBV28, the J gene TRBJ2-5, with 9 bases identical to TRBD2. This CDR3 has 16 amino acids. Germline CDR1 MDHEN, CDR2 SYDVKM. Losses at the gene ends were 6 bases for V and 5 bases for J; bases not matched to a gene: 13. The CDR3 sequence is CASRRNGAGGQETQYF. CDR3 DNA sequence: TGTGCCAGCAGACGCAACGGCGCGGGAGGGCAGGAGACCCAGTACTTC.

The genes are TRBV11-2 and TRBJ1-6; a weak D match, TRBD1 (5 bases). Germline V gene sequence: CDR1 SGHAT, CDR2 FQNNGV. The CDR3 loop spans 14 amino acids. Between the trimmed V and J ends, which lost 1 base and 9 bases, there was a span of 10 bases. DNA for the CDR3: TGTGCCAGCAGCTTAGTCTCCACAGGTTCACCCCTCCACTTT. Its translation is CASSLVSTGSPLHF.

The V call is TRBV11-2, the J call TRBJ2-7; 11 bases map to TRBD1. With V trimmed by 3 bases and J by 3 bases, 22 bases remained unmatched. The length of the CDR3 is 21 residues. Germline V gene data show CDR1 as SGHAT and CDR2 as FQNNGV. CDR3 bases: TGTGCCAGCAGCTTTAATTTTCGTGTAGGGACAGGGGGTACCCCGAACTACGAGCAGTACTTC. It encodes CASSFNFRVGTGGTPNYEQYF. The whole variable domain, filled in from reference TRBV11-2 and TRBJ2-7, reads EAGVAQSPRYKIIEKRQSVAFWCNPISGHATLYWYQQILGQGPKLLIQFQNNGVVDDSQLPKDRFSAERLKGVDSTLKIQPAKLEDSAVYLCASSFNFRVGTGGTPNYEQYFGPGTRLTVT.